The 27 T cell receptor beta chains given below trace back to one sample, sequenced in a study of control samples from healthy donors and cancer patients. TCRdb's copy holds only in-frame clones and misses some; the assay was immunoSEQ multiplex PCR. The data show approximately 150,000 clones, nearly 90% seen once. The sequenced sample was PBMCs. These receptors were obtained from a man aged 45-60 years with head and neck cancer.

This sequence joins TRBV27 and TRBJ2-1; no clear D. V lost 4 bases and J lost 10, with 8 bases in between. Germline V gives CDR1 MNHEY, CDR2 SMNVEV (reference sequence). CDR3 length: 11 amino acids. Here the CDR3 DNA reads TGTGCCAGCAGTTCACCCGGGGAGCAGTTCTTC. Translation: CASSSPGEQFF.

V gene TRBV5-4 combines with J gene TRBJ2-1; 15 bases are shared with TRBD2. The germline gives CDR1 SGHNT, CDR2 YYREEE (reference sequence). This CDR3 contains 15 residues. After removal of 4 bases from V and 10 bases from J, the junction contained 6 bases not matched to a gene. The CDR3 DNA sequence: TGTGCCAGCAGCCTGGGACTAGCGGGGGGCCGGGAGCAGTTCTTC. Amino acids: CASSLGLAGGREQFF. Variable domain in full (rest from reference TRBV5-4 and TRBJ2-1): ETGVTQSPTHLIKTRGQQVTLRCSSQSGHNTVSWYQQALGQGPQFIFQYYREEENGRGNFPPRFSGLQFPNYSSELNVNALELDDSALYLCASSLGLAGGREQFFGPGTRLTVL.

The sample holds one count of this clone. The genes are TRBV6-6 and TRBJ1-1; D might be TRBD1 (6 bases). CDR1 and CDR2 (germline): MNHNY, SVGAGI (reference sequence). With 6 bases removed from V and 6 bases from J, the gap between germline ends came to 17 bases. The CDR3 extends over 14 amino acids. This CDR3 reads CASRDNREDPEAFF. The CDR3 nucleotides read TGTGCCAGCAGGGACAACAGGGAAGACCCTGAAGCTTTCTTT.

This rearrangement joins TRBV28 to TRBJ2-5; D uncertain. V lost 2 bases and J lost 5, with 15 bases in between. Germline lookup yields CDR1 MDHEN and CDR2 SYDVKM. CDR3 length equals 15 residues. The CDR3 DNA follows: TGTGCCAGCAGTTTAACCCAAGGCGGAACGGAGACCCAGTACTTC. It encodes CASSLTQGGTETQYF.

The chain couples TRBV27 to TRBJ1-1; a weak D match, TRBD1 (5 bases). The CDR3 consists of 13 residues. V gave up 5 bases and J gave up 6 bases, with 13 bases separating them. CDR1 MNHEY and CDR2 SMNVEV come from the germline V gene (reference sequence). The CDR3 bases are TGTGCCAGCAGTGGGACGGCGGGCGCTGAAGCTTTCTTT. Translation gives CASSGTAGAEAFF.

The chain has TRBV5-1 and TRBJ2-5; D is possibly TRBD1 or TRBD2 (5 bases each). Trimming removed 4 bases at V and 5 bases at J, with 21 bases between. This CDR3 has 16 amino acids. The germline CDR1 and CDR2 sequences are SGHRS and YFSETQ. In nucleotides, the CDR3 is TGCGCCAGCAGCCGCGGGTTCAGGGAAGAAGAGGAGACCCAGTACTTC. Translation gives CASSRGFREEEETQYF.

CDR3: CASSQSVGQGYQPQHF. Here the CDR3 DNA reads TGTGCCAGCAGCCAGTCAGTGGGACAGGGGTATCAGCCCCAGCATTTT. V gene TRBV7-2 combines with J gene TRBJ1-5, with 10 positions matching TRBD1. The germline CDR1 and CDR2 sequences are SGHTA and FQGNSA. This CDR3 comprises 16 residues. V shed 5 bases, J shed 5 bases, and the junction held 9 bases outside the gene matches.

The J gene is TRBJ2-1, the V gene TRBV20-1; D gene unclear. Per the germline V gene, CDR1 is DFQATT and CDR2 is SNEGSKA (reference sequence). CDR3 size: 11 residues. Between the trimmed V and J ends, which lost 0 bases and 13 bases, there was a span of 10 bases. The CDR3 sequence: CSARDRATQFF. In DNA, the CDR3 is TGCAGTGCTAGAGATCGGGCTACACAGTTCTTC.

The V gene is TRBV25-1, the J gene TRBJ1-2; the D gene is possibly TRBD1 (6 bases). Trimming took off 6 bases at V and 5 bases at J, with 13 bases between the two ends. This CDR3 has 13 amino acids. Germline V gene lookup returns CDR1 MGHDK and CDR2 SYGVNS. CDR3 nucleotide sequence: TGTGCCAGCAGCCCAGACAGGAATTATGGCTACACCTTC. Its translation: CASSPDRNYGYTF.

The chain uses TRBV11-2 and TRBJ2-7; no firm D call. Trimming removed 0 bases at V and 1 base at J, with 7 bases between. The CDR3 extends over 14 amino acids. The germline V gene has CDR1 SGHAT and CDR2 FQNNGV. The CDR3 spells CASSLDHGSYEQYF. CDR3 coding DNA: TGTGCCAGCAGCTTAGATCACGGGTCCTACGAGCAGTACTTC.

This chain connects TRBV6-5 to TRBJ1-2; D unresolved. V was pared by 11 bases and J by 1 base, with 14 bases between. This CDR3 is built from 13 residues. Germline-derived CDR1 and CDR2 are MNHEY and SVGAGI. The CDR3 loop is CAAVDPHNYGYTF. CDR3 in DNA: TGTGCCGCCGTGGACCCCCATAACTATGGCTACACCTTC.

V usage is TRBV5-1 and J usage is TRBJ2-7, with 11 positions matching TRBD1. The CDR3 runs to 14 residues. J was trimmed by 8 bases and V by 1 base; bases with no gene match: 5. The germline V gene encodes CDR1 SGHRS and CDR2 YFSETQ. The CDR3 sequence is CASSLMGQGVKQYF. CDR3 bases: TGCGCCAGCAGCTTGATGGGACAGGGGGTAAAGCAGTACTTC. Looking up the rest from reference TRBV5-1 and TRBJ2-7 gives the full variable domain: KAGVTQTPRYLIKTRGQQVTLSCSPISGHRSVSWYQQTPGQGLQFLFEYFSETQRNKGNFPGRFSGRQFSNSRSEMNVSTLELGDSALYLCASSLMGQGVKQYFGPGTRLTVT.

The J gene is TRBJ2-2, the V gene TRBV19, with D hard to call. CDR1 and CDR2 (germline): LNHDA, SQIVND (reference sequence). The CDR3 is 16 residues long. Trimming shortened V by 6 bases and J by 1 base, and 15 bases separated the two germline ends. The CDR3: CASSIGVSLNTGELFF. The CDR3 nucleotides read TGTGCCAGTAGCATTGGAGTGTCCCTGAACACCGGGGAGCTGTTTTTT.

In its sample, this clone was seen once. The V call is TRBV5-4, the J call TRBJ2-1; 12 nucleotides align to TRBD2. This CDR3 is built from 16 residues. CDR1 and CDR2 (germline): SGHNT, YYREEE (reference sequence). Trimming cost V 3 bases and J 3 bases; bases outside gene matches: 4. The CDR3 is CASSWGLAGGYNEQFF. CDR3 bases: TGTGCCAGCAGCTGGGGACTAGCGGGCGGCTACAATGAGCAGTTCTTC.

The V and J genes are TRBV19 and TRBJ2-1; D may be TRBD2 (6 bases). Trimming stripped 0 bases from V and 2 bases from J, with 14 bases between. CDR1 and CDR2 (germline): LNHDA, SQIVND (reference sequence). The CDR3 runs 17 residues. The CDR3 here is CASSIDPPVAAYNEQFF. The CDR3 nucleotides read TGTGCCAGTAGTATAGATCCCCCGGTAGCGGCCTACAATGAGCAGTTCTTC.

Only one count was recorded for this clone. The chain carries TRBV5-8 and TRBJ2-2, with 7 nucleotides matching TRBD2. V lost 1 base and J lost 8; bases outside the gene matches: 8. Germline CDR1 is SGHTS and CDR2 is YDEGEE. The length of the CDR3 is 15 residues. The CDR3 sequence is CASSLYPGGVGELFF. CDR3 sequence (DNA): TGTGCCAGCAGCTTGTACCCGGGAGGAGTTGGGGAGCTGTTTTTT.

This chain links TRBV7-9 with TRBJ1-1; D not certain. The CDR3 runs 13 residues. V gave up 1 base and J gave up 4 bases, with 7 bases separating them. The germline CDR1 and CDR2 sequences are SEHNR and FQNEAQ (reference sequence). The DNA of the CDR3 is TGTGCCAGCAGCTTAGGAAAGGGCACTGAAGCTTTCTTT. This sequence encodes CASSLGKGTEAFF.

CDR3 in amino acids: CASSPGQAEGTEAFF. DNA of the CDR3: TGTGCCAGCTCACCGGGACAGGCTGAGGGCACTGAAGCTTTCTTT. The rearrangement joins TRBV18 to TRBJ1-1; 8 bases align to TRBD1. The junction had 7 bases not matched to a gene; V was cut back by 3 bases and J by 4 bases. There are 15 residues in the CDR3. Germline V gives CDR1 KGHSH, CDR2 LQKENI.

V is TRBV3-1 (or the pseudogene TRBV3-2) and J is TRBJ2-2; 11 positions agree with TRBD2. The CDR3 sequence is 16 residues long. Germline V gene lookup returns CDR1 LGHDT and CDR2 YNNKEL (reference sequence). The V segment lost 4 bases and the J segment 7 bases; nucleotides outside the gene matches: 8. The CDR3, as DNA: TGTGCCAGCAGCCTACCTAGCGGGAGGTCCAACGGGGAGCTGTTTTTT. It encodes CASSLPSGRSNGELFF.

A single count supports this clone. This chain joins TRBV5-1 and TRBJ2-1; 12 bases match TRBD2. Germline V gives CDR1 SGHRS, CDR2 YFSETQ. Losses at the gene ends were 3 bases for V and 7 bases for J; bases not matched to a gene: 5. The CDR3 sequence is 15 residues long. Here the CDR3 DNA reads TGCGCCAGCAGCTCTTTCGGGACTAGCGGGAATGAGCAGTTCTTC. Translated: CASSSFGTSGNEQFF.

The rearrangement links TRBV10-3 to TRBJ1-3; 10 nucleotides align to TRBD1. Germline lookup yields CDR1 ENHRY and CDR2 SYGVKD. With 5 bases clipped from V and 2 bases from J, the junction kept 3 bases outside the gene matches. This CDR3 has 15 amino acids. CDR3 residues: CAISRDRGAGNTIYF. DNA for the CDR3: TGTGCCATCAGTAGGGACAGGGGCGCTGGAAACACCATATATTTT.

The J gene is TRBJ2-7, the V gene TRBV5-1, with TRBD2 matching over 8 bases. V trimming: 2 bases; J trimming: 3 bases; junction bases outside the gene matches: 7. The CDR3 extends over 15 amino acids. The germline V gene encodes CDR1 SGHRS and CDR2 YFSETQ. The CDR3, as DNA: TGCGCCAGCAGCTTACAAAGCGGGAGTATCTACGAGCAGTACTTC. Protein: CASSLQSGSIYEQYF. Variable domain in full (rest from reference TRBV5-1 and TRBJ2-7): KAGVTQTPRYLIKTRGQQVTLSCSPISGHRSVSWYQQTPGQGLQFLFEYFSETQRNKGNFPGRFSGRQFSNSRSEMNVSTLELGDSALYLCASSLQSGSIYEQYFGPGTRLTVT.

The rearrangement joins TRBV28 to TRBJ2-7; TRBD1 matches 10 bases. This CDR3 has 16 amino acids. After removal of 5 bases from V and 2 bases from J, the junction contained 9 bases not matched to a gene. Germline V gives CDR1 MDHEN, CDR2 SYDVKM. The CDR3 reads CASSPPPGQGAYEQYF. CDR3 coding DNA: TGTGCCAGCAGTCCCCCCCCCGGACAGGGGGCCTACGAGCAGTACTTC.

The chain combines TRBV24-1 with TRBJ1-2; possibly TRBD1 for D (6 bases). CDR1 is KGHDR and CDR2 is SFDVKD in the germline V gene. The germline V and J ends were trimmed by 4 bases and 2 bases, with 10 bases remaining between them. The CDR3 extends over 14 amino acids. CDR3 in amino acids: CATSESTGNYGYTF. The CDR3 DNA sequence: TGTGCCACCAGTGAGTCTACAGGGAACTATGGCTACACCTTC.

A single count supports this clone. The V gene is TRBV19, the J gene TRBJ1-5, with D uncertain. V lost 7 bases to trimming and J lost 4 bases, with 11 bases between them. CDR1 LNHDA and CDR2 SQIVND come from the germline V gene (reference sequence). The length of the CDR3 is 13 residues. CDR3 coding DNA: TGTGCCAGTACGCTAGGGCTTAATCAGCCCCAGCATTTT. Translation: CASTLGLNQPQHF.

This sequence joins TRBV3-1 (or the pseudogene TRBV3-2) and TRBJ2-7, with D perhaps assigned TRBD1 or TRBD2 (5 bases each). The length of the CDR3 is 14 residues. V was clipped by 0 bases and J by 9 bases, with 15 bases between them. Germline V gene data show CDR1 as LGHDT and CDR2 as YNNKEL (reference sequence). CDR3 sequence: CASSQDRRQGRQYF. The CDR3 nucleotides are TGTGCCAGCAGCCAAGATCGGAGGCAGGGTAGGCAGTACTTC.

The chain recombines TRBV10-1 with TRBJ2-1; weak D call: TRBD2 (5 bases). The CDR3 extends over 17 amino acids. The V end lost 1 base, the J end lost 5 bases, and 18 bases lay between the germline ends. Germline V gene lookup returns CDR1 WNHNN and CDR2 SYGVQD (reference sequence). The CDR3 nucleotides are TGCGCCAGCAGTGAGTTGAATGAGAGAGCGGCTAACAATGAGCAGTTCTTC. Its protein is CASSELNERAANNEQFF.